A selection of T cell receptor beta chains follows, all from one sample in a study of beta chain features in type 1 diabetes. Profiling relied on immunoSEQ multiplex PCR, and the TCRdb table lists in-frame clones only, not all of them. Of around 360,000 clones in the sample, roughly 12% were seen once. The source material was naive CD4+ T cells from blood. The receptors come from a woman aged 18-29 years with type 1 diabetes. Each CDR3 is given with its conserved first and last residue. A D gene is named only where the DNA matches it firmly. Clone size appears in some rows only: once, few, many, or a class for an expanded clone.

v_call: TRBV7-2
d_call: -
clone_size: few
cdr3_length: 13
j_call: TRBJ1-5
cdr3_nt: TGTGCCAGCACCCGGAGTTACAATCAGCCCCAGCATTTT
cdr3_aa: CASTRSYNQPQHF

v_call: TRBV2
d_call: TRBD2
clone_size: few
cdr3_length: 13
j_call: TRBJ2-1
cdr3_nt: TGTGCCAGCAGTACCGGGACTAGCGGGTTGCAGTTCTTC
cdr3_aa: CASSTGTSGLQFF

v_call: TRBV30
d_call: -
clone_size: -
cdr3_length: 15
j_call: TRBJ2-7
cdr3_nt: TGTGCCTGTTCCCCGGCAAGAAGACAGACCTACGAGCAGTACTTC
cdr3_aa: CACSPARRQTYEQYF

v_call: TRBV29-1
d_call: -
clone_size: few
cdr3_length: 10
j_call: TRBJ1-1
cdr3_nt: TGCAGCGTTGAGCGGTCCGTGGCTTTCTTT
cdr3_aa: CSVERSVAFF

v_call: TRBV18
d_call: -
clone_size: few
cdr3_length: 16
j_call: TRBJ2-1
cdr3_nt: TGTGCCAGCTCACCACGCGACATTAATCTATACAATGAGCAGTTCTTC
cdr3_aa: CASSPRDINLYNEQFF

v_call: TRBV6-5
d_call: -
clone_size: few
cdr3_length: 13
j_call: TRBJ2-5
cdr3_nt: TGTGCCACTAGGCCGCCGGGTCGAGAGACCCAGTACTTC
cdr3_aa: CATRPPGRETQYF

v_call: TRBV30
d_call: -
clone_size: few
cdr3_length: 11
j_call: TRBJ1-3
cdr3_nt: TGTGCTGCTGGAGCCGGAAACACCATATATTTT
cdr3_aa: CAAGAGNTIYF

v_call: TRBV28
d_call: TRBD2
clone_size: few
cdr3_length: 14
j_call: TRBJ2-7
cdr3_nt: TGTGCCAGCATATCTAGCGGGAGGGTCTACGAGCAGTACTTC
cdr3_aa: CASISSGRVYEQYF

v_call: TRBV28
d_call: -
clone_size: -
cdr3_length: 15
j_call: TRBJ2-7
cdr3_nt: TGTGCCAGCACCCCATCAGGGGTGGGACGCTACGAGCAGTACTTC
cdr3_aa: CASTPSGVGRYEQYF

v_call: TRBV18
d_call: -
clone_size: few
cdr3_length: 14
j_call: TRBJ2-7
cdr3_nt: TGTGCCAGCTCACCACCAGGAGCTACCTACGAGCAGTACTTC
cdr3_aa: CASSPPGATYEQYF

v_call: TRBV4-1
d_call: -
clone_size: -
cdr3_length: 15
j_call: TRBJ1-2
cdr3_nt: TGCGCCAGCAGCCAGGCCCCCCCAGGGGATCTTGGCTACACCTTC
cdr3_aa: CASSQAPPGDLGYTF

v_call: TRBV20-1
d_call: -
clone_size: few
cdr3_length: 11
j_call: TRBJ1-1
cdr3_nt: TGCAGCGCCGGTCAGAACACTGAAGCTTTCTTT
cdr3_aa: CSAGQNTEAFF

v_call: TRBV30
d_call: TRBD1
clone_size: -
cdr3_length: 15
j_call: TRBJ1-5
cdr3_nt: TGTGCCTGGAGTGAGGGGACAGGGCCCGCTCAGCCCCAGCATTTT
cdr3_aa: CAWSEGTGPAQPQHF

v_call: TRBV19
d_call: -
clone_size: -
cdr3_length: 13
j_call: TRBJ1-5
cdr3_nt: TGTGCCAGTAGTATCCCAGGGGCTCAGCCCCAGCATTTT
cdr3_aa: CASSIPGAQPQHF

v_call: TRBV4-1
d_call: -
clone_size: -
cdr3_length: 15
j_call: TRBJ2-7
cdr3_nt: TGCGCCAGCAGCCAAGCCCGGACAGTTACCTACGAGCAGTACTTC
cdr3_aa: CASSQARTVTYEQYF

v_call: TRBV30
d_call: -
clone_size: -
cdr3_length: 13
j_call: TRBJ1-1
cdr3_nt: TGTGCCTGGAGTTTGCGGGAGAACACTGAAGCTTTCTTT
cdr3_aa: CAWSLRENTEAFF

v_call: TRBV4-1
d_call: -
clone_size: few
cdr3_length: 16
j_call: TRBJ2-3
cdr3_nt: TGCGCCAGCAGTCACAGCCACAGGGCAAGCACAGATACGCAGTATTTT
cdr3_aa: CASSHSHRASTDTQYF

v_call: TRBV5-1
d_call: -
clone_size: -
cdr3_length: 15
j_call: TRBJ2-6
cdr3_nt: TGCGCCAGCAGCTTGGCTAGCTCTGGGGCCAACGTCCTGACTTTC
cdr3_aa: CASSLASSGANVLTF

v_call: TRBV5-4
d_call: -
clone_size: few
cdr3_length: 16
j_call: TRBJ2-1
cdr3_nt: TGCGCCAGCAGCCAAGATCGAACAGTTTATTACAATGAGCAGTTCTTC
cdr3_aa: CASSQDRTVYYNEQFF

v_call: TRBV30
d_call: TRBD1
clone_size: few
cdr3_length: 15
j_call: TRBJ1-5
cdr3_nt: TGTGCCTGGAGCCCCCGACAGGGACGCAATCAGCCCCAGCATTTT
cdr3_aa: CAWSPRQGRNQPQHF

v_call: TRBV2
d_call: -
clone_size: few
cdr3_length: 11
j_call: TRBJ2-7
cdr3_nt: TGTGCCAGCAGATATTCTTACGAGCAGTACTTC
cdr3_aa: CASRYSYEQYF

v_call: TRBV6-5
d_call: -
clone_size: few
cdr3_length: 16
j_call: TRBJ1-2
cdr3_nt: TGTGCCAGCAGTTACTTGGGCAGGCAGCGGAACTATGGCTACACCTTC
cdr3_aa: CASSYLGRQRNYGYTF

v_call: TRBV4-1
d_call: TRBD2
clone_size: -
cdr3_length: 16
j_call: TRBJ2-7
cdr3_nt: TGCGCCAGCAGCCAGCCAGGGACTAGTCAGTACTACGAGCAGTACTTC
cdr3_aa: CASSQPGTSQYYEQYF

v_call: TRBV9
d_call: -
clone_size: few
cdr3_length: 14
j_call: TRBJ1-6
cdr3_nt: TGTGCCAGCAGCCCCCGGACAGTAGATTCACCCCTCCACTTT
cdr3_aa: CASSPRTVDSPLHF